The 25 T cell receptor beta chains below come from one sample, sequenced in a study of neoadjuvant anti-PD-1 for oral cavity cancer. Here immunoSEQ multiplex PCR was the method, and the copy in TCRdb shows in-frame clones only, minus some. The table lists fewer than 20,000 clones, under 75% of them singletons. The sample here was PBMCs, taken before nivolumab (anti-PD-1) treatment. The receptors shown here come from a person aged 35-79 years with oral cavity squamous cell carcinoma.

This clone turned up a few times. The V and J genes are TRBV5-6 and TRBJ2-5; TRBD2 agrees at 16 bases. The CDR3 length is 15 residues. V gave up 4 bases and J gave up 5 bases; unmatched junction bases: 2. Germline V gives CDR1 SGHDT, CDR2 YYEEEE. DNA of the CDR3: TGTGCCAGCAGCCCGGGACTAGCGGGAGGGGAGACCCAGTACTTC. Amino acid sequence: CASSPGLAGGETQYF.

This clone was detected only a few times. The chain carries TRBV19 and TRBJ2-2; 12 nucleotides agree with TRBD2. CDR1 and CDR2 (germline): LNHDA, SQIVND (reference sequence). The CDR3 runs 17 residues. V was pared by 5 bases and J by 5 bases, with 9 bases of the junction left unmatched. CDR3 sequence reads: CASSGLAGGPRTGELFF. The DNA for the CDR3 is TGTGCCAGTAGTGGGCTAGCGGGAGGGCCACGGACCGGGGAGCTGTTTTTT.

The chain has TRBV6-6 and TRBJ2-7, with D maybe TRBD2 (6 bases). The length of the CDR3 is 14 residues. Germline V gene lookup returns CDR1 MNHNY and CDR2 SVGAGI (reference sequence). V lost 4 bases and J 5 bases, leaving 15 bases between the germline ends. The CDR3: CASSSKGGDDEQYF. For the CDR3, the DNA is TGTGCCAGCAGTTCTAAAGGAGGGGACGACGAGCAGTACTTC.

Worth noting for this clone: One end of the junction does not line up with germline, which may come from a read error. This chain's CDR3 is CSARKGIGSGF. In DNA, the CDR3 is TGCAGTGCTAGAAAGGGGATTGGGTCTGGCTTC. This chain uses TRBV20-1 with TRBJ1-2, with D possibly being TRBD1 (5 bases). Looked up from germline, CDR1 is DFQATT and CDR2 is SNEGSKA (reference sequence). There are 11 residues in the CDR3.

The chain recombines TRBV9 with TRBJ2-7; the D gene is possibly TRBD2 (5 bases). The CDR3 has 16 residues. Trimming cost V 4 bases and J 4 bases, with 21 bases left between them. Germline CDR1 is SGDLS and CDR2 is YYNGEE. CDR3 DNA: TGTGCCAGCAGCCATGGTTCCGGGATTTTTGAGTACGAGCAGTACTTC. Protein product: CASSHGSGIFEYEQYF.

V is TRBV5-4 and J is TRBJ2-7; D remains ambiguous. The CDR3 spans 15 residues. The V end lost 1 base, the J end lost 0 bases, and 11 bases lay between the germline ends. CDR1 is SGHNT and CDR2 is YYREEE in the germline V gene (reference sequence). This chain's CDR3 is CASSLKAGLSYEQYF. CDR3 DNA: TGTGCCAGCAGCTTGAAAGCAGGCCTCTCCTACGAGCAGTACTTC. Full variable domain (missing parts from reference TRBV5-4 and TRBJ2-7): ETGVTQSPTHLIKTRGQQVTLRCSSQSGHNTVSWYQQALGQGPQFIFQYYREEENGRGNFPPRFSGLQFPNYSSELNVNALELDDSALYLCASSLKAGLSYEQYFGPGTRLTVT.

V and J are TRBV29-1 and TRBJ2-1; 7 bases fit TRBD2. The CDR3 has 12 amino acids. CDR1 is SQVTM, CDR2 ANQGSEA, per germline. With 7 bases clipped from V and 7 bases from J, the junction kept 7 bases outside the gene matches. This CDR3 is CSAPFGGNEQFF. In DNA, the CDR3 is TGCAGCGCCCCTTTCGGGGGGAATGAGCAGTTCTTC.

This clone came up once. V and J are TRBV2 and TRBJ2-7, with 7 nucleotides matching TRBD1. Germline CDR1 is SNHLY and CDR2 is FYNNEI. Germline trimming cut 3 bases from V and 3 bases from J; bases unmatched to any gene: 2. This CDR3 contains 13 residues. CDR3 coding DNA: TGTGCCAGCAGTGACAGGGGGTACTACGAGCAGTACTTC. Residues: CASSDRGYYEQYF.

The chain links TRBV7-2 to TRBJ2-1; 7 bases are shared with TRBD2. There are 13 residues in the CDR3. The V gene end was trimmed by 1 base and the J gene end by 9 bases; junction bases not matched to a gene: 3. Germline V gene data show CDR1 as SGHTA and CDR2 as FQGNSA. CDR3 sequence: CASSLGSSGEQFF. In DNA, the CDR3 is TGTGCCAGCAGCTTAGGCTCTAGCGGTGAGCAGTTCTTC.

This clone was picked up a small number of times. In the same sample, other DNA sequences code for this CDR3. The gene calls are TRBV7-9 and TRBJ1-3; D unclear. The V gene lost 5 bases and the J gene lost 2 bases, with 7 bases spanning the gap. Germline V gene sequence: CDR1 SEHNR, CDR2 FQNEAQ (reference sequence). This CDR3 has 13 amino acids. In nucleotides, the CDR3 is TGTGCCAGCAGCCTCGGGACTGGAAACACCATATATTTT. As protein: CASSLGTGNTIYF.

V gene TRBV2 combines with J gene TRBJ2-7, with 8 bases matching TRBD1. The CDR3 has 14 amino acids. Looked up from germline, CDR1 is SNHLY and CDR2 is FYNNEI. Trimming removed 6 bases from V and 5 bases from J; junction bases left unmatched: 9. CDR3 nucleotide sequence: TGTGCCAGCAGAACCGGGACAGGTAATGACGAGCAGTACTTC. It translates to CASRTGTGNDEQYF.

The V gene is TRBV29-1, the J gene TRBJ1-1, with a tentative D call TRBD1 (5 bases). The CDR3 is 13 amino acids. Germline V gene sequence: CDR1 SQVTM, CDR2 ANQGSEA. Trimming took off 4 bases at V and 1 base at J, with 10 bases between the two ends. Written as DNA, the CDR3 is TGCAGCGTTGTGGGACTCCGGAACACTGAAGCTTTCTTT. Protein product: CSVVGLRNTEAFF.

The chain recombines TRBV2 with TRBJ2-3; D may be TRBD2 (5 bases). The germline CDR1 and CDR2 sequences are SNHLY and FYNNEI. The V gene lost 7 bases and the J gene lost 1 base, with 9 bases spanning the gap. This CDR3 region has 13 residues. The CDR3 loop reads CASNSGRTDTQYF. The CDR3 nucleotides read TGTGCCAGCAACAGCGGCCGCACAGATACGCAGTATTTT.

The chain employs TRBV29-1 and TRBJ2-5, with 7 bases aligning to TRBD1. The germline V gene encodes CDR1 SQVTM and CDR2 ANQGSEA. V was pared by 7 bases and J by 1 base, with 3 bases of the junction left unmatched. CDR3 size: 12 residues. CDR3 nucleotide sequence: TGCAGCGGAGACAGGGTCCAAGAGACCCAGTACTTC. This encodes CSGDRVQETQYF.

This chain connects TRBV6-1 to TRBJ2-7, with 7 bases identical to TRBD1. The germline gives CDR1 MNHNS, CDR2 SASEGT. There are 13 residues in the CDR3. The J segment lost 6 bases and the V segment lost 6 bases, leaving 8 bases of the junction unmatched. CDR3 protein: CASSLDRASEQYF. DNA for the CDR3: TGTGCCAGCAGCCTCGACAGGGCGTCCGAGCAGTACTTC.

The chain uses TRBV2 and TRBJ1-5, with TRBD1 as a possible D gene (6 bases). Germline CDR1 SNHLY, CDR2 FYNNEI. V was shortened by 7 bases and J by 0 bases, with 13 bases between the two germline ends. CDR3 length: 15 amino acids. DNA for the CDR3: TGTGCCAGCAAGGCCCAGGGGAATAGCAATCAGCCCCAGCATTTT. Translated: CASKAQGNSNQPQHF.

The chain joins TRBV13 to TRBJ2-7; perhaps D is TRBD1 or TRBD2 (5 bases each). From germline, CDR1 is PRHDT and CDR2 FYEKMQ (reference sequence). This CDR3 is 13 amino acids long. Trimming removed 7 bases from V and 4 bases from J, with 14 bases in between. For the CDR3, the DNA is TGTGCCAGCACCGTAAGAGGGGATTACGAGCAGTACTTC. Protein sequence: CASTVRGDYEQYF.

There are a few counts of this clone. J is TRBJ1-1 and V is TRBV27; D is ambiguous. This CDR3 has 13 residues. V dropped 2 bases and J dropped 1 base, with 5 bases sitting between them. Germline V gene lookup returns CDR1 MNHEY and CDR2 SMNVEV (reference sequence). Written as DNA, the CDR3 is TGTGCCAGCAGTTTAAAGGGGAACACTGAAGCTTTCTTT. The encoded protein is CASSLKGNTEAFF.

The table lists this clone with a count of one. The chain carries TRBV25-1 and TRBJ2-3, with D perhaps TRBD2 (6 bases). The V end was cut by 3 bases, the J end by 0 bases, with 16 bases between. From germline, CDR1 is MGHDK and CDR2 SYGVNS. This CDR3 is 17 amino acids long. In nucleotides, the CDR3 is TGTGCCAGCAGTGACCGCGGGGTCAGCAGTAGCACAGATACGCAGTATTTT. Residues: CASSDRGVSSSTDTQYF.

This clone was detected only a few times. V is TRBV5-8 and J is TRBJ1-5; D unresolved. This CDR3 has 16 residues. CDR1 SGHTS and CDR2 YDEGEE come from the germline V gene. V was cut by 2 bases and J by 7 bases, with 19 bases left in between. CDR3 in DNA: TGTGCCAGCAGCTTTCGCAACACCGGTGGCGGGCAGCCCCAGCATTTT. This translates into CASSFRNTGGGQPQHF.

Here the CDR3 DNA reads TGCGCCAGCACTCCAGAGGTGCCCGAAAGCATGCAGTTCTTC. Translating gives CASTPEVPESMQFF. V is TRBV4-1 and J is TRBJ2-1; D gene ambiguous. There are 14 residues in the CDR3. Trimming cost V 7 bases and J 12 bases, with 22 bases left between them. Per germline, CDR1 MGHRA and CDR2 YSYEKL.

For the CDR3, the DNA is TGCGCCAGTTCACCCGGGGGTACGAATCAGCCCCAGCATTTT. It encodes CASSPGGTNQPQHF. V is TRBV10-2 and J is TRBJ1-5, with D perhaps TRBD1 (5 bases). The ends were cut back, 9 bases at V and 4 bases at J, with 16 bases in the middle. This CDR3 has 14 amino acids. Looked up from germline, CDR1 is WSHSY and CDR2 is SAAADI.

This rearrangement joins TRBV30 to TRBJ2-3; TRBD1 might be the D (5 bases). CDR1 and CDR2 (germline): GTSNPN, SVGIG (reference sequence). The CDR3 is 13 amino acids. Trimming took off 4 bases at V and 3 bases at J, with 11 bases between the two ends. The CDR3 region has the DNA TGTGCCTGGAACTCGCAGGGTACAGATACGCAGTATTTT. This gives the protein CAWNSQGTDTQYF.

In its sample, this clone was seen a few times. The CDR3 DNA follows: TGTGCCAGCTCACCGGACGGTGGGACTGAAGCTTTCTTT. It is translated as CASSPDGGTEAFF. The chain carries TRBV18 and TRBJ1-1; D remains unclear. The CDR3 runs to 13 residues. Trimming stripped 3 bases from V and 5 bases from J, with 10 bases between. In germline, CDR1 is KGHSH, CDR2 LQKENI.

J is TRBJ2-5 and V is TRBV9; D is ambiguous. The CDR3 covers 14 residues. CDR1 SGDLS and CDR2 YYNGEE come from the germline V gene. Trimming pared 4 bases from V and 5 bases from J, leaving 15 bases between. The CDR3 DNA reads TGTGCCAGCAGCCCTCCTGCCGGGCGGGAGACCCAGTACTTC. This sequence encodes CASSPPAGRETQYF.